This T cell receptor (beta chain) was observed in a study of T-cell memory formation after mild COVID-19. About the study: Clusters were largely donor specific.

This CDR3 is built from 12 residues. Germline V gene lookup returns CDR1 KGHDR and CDR2 SFDVKD. V was pared by 1 base and J by 8 bases, with 7 bases between. TCRdb re-analysed the 5' RACE reads in MiXCR, keeping a single row per CDR3 protein. The sample yields 550,000 to 700,000 distinct CDR3 sequences, about a sixth seen once. The chain links TRBV24-1 to TRBJ1-1; D not certain. Material for sequencing was PBMCs or a T cell subset sorted from them (not recorded which). The receptor was derived from an adult woman who had mild COVID-19 (a few samples of this study predate the infection). Cell type and time point are not known. The CDR3 protein is CATSDFGREAFF. The CDR3 region has the DNA TGTGCCACCAGTGATTTCGGACGGGAAGCTTTCTTT.